This section outlines one TCR beta chain sequence together with its context. Some clones are missing from TCRdb's copy, which holds only in-frame ones; the method was immunoSEQ multiplex PCR. Among 1,000 or so clones, roughly 82% were seen once, and the ten largest hold 14% to 15%. The data were obtained in a study of tumor T cells in aggressive B-cell lymphoma. J was trimmed by 2 bases and V by 9 bases; bases with no gene match: 7. From germline, CDR1 is LNHDA and CDR2 SQIVND (reference sequence). CDR3 length equals 15 residues. The genes are TRBV19 and TRBJ2-3; the match to TRBD2 covers 11 bases. Sequencing was performed on tumor tissue. This receptor was identified in an adult with diffuse large B cell lymphoma. The CDR3 bases are TGTGCCAGCGGAGTAGCGGGAGGGTCCACAGATACGCAGTATTTT. Translated: CASGVAGGSTDTQYF. Combining the CDR3 with reference TRBV19 and TRBJ2-3 gives the whole variable domain DGGITQSPKYLFRKEGQNVTLSCEQNLNHDAMYWYRQDPGQGLRLIYYSQIVNDFQKGDIAEGYSVSREKKESFPLTVTSAQKNPTAFYLCASGVAGGSTDTQYFGPGTRLTVL.